The present entry profiles one TCR beta chain with its context. The data derive from a study of cytomegalovirus exposure and HLA in healthy donors. The CDR3 spans 14 residues. The V gene end was trimmed by 1 base and the J gene end by 6 bases; junction bases not matched to a gene: 6. Germline CDR1 and CDR2: SGHTA and FQGNSA. A multiplex PCR was run with 60 Vbeta primers and 13 Jbeta primers. Clones were read by immunoSEQ multiplex PCR, and TCRdb kept only the in-frame ones, dropping some. This listing includes roughly 140,000 clones. The sequence was collected from a man aged 35-49 years in good health and CMV-seronegative. The chain links TRBV7-2 to TRBJ2-7; 7 bases are a match to TRBD2. The sequenced sample consisted of PBMCs. The DNA for the CDR3 is TGTGCCAGCAGCTTAGGGACTAGAGCATCCGAGCAGTACTTC. Translating gives CASSLGTRASEQYF.